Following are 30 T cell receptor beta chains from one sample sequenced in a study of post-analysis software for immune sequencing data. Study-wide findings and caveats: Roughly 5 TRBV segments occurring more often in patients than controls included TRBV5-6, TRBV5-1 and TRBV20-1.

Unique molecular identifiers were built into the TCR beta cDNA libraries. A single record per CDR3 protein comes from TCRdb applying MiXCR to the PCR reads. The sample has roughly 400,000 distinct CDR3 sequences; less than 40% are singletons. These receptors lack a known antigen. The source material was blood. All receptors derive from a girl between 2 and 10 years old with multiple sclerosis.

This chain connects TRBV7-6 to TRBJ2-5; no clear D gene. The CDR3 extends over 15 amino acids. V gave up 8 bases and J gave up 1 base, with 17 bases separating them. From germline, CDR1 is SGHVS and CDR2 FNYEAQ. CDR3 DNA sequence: TGTGCCAGCTGCTCAACGGAACGCCCCCAAGAGACCCAGTACTTC. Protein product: CASCSTERPQETQYF.

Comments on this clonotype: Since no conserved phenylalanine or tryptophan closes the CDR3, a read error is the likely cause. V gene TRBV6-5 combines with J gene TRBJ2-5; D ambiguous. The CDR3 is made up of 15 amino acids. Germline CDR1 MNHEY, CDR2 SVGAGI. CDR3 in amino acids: CTSSYSYNDQETQYL. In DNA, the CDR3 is TGTACCAGCAGTTACTCGTATAACGACCAAGAGACCCAGTACCTC.

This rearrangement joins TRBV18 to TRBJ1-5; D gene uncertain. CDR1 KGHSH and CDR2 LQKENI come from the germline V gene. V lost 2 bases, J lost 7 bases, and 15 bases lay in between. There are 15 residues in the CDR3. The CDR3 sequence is CASSPYGVGMQPQHF. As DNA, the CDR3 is TGTGCCAGCTCACCATACGGGGTTGGTATGCAGCCCCAGCATTTT. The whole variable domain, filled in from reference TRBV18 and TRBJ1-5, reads NAGVMQNPRHLVRRRGQEARLRCSPMKGHSHVYWYRQLPEEGLKFMVYLQKENIIDESGMPKERFSAEFPKEGPSILRIQQVVRGDSAAYFCASSPYGVGMQPQHFGDGTRLSIL.

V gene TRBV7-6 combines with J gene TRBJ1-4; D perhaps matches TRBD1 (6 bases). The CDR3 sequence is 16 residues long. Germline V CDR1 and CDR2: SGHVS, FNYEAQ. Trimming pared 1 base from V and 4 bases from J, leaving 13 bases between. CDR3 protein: CASSLGTGLNNEKLFF. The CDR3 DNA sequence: TGTGCCAGCAGCTTAGGAACAGGGTTGAATAATGAAAAACTGTTTTTT.

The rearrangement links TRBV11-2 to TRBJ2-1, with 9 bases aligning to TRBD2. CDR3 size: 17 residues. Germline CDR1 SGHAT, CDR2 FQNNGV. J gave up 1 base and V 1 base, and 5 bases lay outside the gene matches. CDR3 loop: CASSLGSSGRSYNEQFF. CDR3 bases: TGTGCCAGCAGCTTAGGAAGTAGCGGGAGATCCTACAATGAGCAGTTCTTC.

CDR3 region: CASSQGTGGLANYGYTF. The CDR3 bases are TGCGCCAGCAGCCAAGGGACAGGGGGCCTAGCTAACTATGGCTACACCTTC. The chain has TRBV4-3 and TRBJ1-2; 11 bases are a match to TRBD1. With 1 base clipped from V and 0 bases from J, the junction kept 4 bases outside the gene matches. The CDR3 length is 17 residues. Germline V gene sequence: CDR1 LGHNA, CDR2 YSLEER.

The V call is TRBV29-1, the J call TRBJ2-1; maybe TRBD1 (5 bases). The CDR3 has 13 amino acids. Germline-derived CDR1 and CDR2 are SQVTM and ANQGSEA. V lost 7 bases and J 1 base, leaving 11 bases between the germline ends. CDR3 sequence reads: CSAKDTSYNEQFF. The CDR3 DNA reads TGCAGCGCCAAGGACACGTCCTACAATGAGCAGTTCTTC.

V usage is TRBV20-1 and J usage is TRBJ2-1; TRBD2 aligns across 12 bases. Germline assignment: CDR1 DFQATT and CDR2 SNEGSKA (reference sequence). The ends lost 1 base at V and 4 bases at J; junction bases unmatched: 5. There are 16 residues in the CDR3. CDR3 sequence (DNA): TGCAGTGCTAGAGGGGCTAGCGGGAGGGATTACAATGAGCAGTTCTTC. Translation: CSARGASGRDYNEQFF.

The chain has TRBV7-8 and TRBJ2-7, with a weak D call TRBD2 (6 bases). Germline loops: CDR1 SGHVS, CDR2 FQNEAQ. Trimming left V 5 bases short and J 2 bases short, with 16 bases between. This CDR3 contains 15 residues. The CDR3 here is CASSQLGSGTYEQYF. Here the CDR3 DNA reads TGTGCCAGCAGCCAGCTGGGTAGCGGCACCTACGAGCAGTACTTC.

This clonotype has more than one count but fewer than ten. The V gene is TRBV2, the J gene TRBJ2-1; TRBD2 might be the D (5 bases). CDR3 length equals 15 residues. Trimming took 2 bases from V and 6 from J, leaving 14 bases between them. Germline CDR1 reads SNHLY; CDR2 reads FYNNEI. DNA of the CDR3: TGTGCCAGCAGTGAAAACGGGGTCCCTAGCAATGAGCAGTTCTTC. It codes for CASSENGVPSNEQFF. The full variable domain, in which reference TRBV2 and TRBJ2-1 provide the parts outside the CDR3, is EPEVTQTPSHQVTQMGQEVILRCVPISNHLYFYWYRQILGQKVEFLVSFYNNEISEKSEIFDDQFSVERPDGSNFTLKIRSTKLEDSAMYFCASSENGVPSNEQFFGPGTRLTVL.

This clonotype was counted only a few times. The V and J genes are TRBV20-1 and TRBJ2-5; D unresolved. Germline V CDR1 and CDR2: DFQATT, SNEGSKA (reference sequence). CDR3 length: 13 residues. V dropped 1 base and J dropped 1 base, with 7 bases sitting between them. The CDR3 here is CSARGTAQETQYF. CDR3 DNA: TGCAGTGCTAGAGGGACGGCCCAAGAGACCCAGTACTTC.

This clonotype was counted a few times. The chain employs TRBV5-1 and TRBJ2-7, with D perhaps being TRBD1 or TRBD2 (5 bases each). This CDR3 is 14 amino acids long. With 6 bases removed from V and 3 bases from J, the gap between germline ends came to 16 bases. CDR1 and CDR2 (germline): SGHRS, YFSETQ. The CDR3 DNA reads TGCGCCAGCAAAATGGGGGACGTCGTCTACGAGCAGTACTTC. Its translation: CASKMGDVVYEQYF. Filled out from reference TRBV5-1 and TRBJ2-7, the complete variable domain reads KAGVTQTPRYLIKTRGQQVTLSCSPISGHRSVSWYQQTPGQGLQFLFEYFSETQRNKGNFPGRFSGRQFSNSRSEMNVSTLELGDSALYLCASKMGDVVYEQYFGPGTRLTVT.

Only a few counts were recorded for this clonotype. CDR3 region: CASSSHQGGDTEAFF. The CDR3 DNA reads as TGTGCCAGCAGTTCACATCAGGGGGGCGACACTGAAGCTTTCTTT. V and J are TRBV27 and TRBJ1-1, with 7 positions matching TRBD1. There are 15 residues in the CDR3. Germline CDR1 reads MNHEY; CDR2 reads SMNVEV (reference sequence). Trimming at V came to 4 bases and at J to 3 bases, leaving 8 bases not matched to a gene.

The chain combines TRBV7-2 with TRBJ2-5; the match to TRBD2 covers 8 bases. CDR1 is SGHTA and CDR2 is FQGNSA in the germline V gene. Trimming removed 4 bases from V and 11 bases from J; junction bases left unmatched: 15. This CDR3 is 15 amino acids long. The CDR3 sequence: CASSSRTSTRVEQYF. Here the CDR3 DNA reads TGTGCCAGCAGCTCGCGGACTAGCACTCGGGTAGAGCAGTACTTC.

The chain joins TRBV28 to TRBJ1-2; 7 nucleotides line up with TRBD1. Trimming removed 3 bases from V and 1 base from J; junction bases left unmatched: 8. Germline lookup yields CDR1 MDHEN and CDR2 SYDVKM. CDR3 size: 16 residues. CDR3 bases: TGTGCCAGCAGTTTCCTCGGGACAGACGTTAACTATGGCTACACCTTC. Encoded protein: CASSFLGTDVNYGYTF.

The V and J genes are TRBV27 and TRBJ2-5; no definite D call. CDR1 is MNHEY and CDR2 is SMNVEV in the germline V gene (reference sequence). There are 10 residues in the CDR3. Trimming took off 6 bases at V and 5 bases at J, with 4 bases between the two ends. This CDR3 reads CASRLETQYF. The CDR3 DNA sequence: TGTGCCAGCAGGTTGGAGACCCAGTACTTC.

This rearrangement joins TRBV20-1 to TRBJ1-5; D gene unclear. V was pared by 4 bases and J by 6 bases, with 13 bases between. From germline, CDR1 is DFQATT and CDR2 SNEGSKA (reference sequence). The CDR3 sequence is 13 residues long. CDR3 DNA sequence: TGCAGTGCTATCGAGAGATCATCTCAGCCCCAGCATTTT. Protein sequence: CSAIERSSQPQHF.

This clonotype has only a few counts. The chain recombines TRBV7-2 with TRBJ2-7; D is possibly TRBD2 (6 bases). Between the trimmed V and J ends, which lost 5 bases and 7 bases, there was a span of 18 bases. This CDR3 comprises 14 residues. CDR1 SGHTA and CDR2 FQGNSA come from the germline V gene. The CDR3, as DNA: TGTGCCAGCAGCCCACGACTAGTAGGAGAGGAGCAGTACTTC. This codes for CASSPRLVGEEQYF.

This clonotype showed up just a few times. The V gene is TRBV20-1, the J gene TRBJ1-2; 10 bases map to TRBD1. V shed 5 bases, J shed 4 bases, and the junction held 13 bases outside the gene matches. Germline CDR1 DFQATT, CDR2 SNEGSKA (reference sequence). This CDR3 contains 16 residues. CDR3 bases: TGCAGTGCTGAGACGGGACAGGGGTTGGCCCTCTATGGCTACACCTTC. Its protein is CSAETGQGLALYGYTF.

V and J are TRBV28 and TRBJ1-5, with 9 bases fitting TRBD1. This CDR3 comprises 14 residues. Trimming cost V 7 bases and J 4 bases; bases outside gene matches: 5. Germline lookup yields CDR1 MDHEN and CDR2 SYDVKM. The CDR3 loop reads CASKEGQGNQPQHF. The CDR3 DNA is TGTGCCAGCAAAGAGGGACAGGGAAATCAGCCCCAGCATTTT.

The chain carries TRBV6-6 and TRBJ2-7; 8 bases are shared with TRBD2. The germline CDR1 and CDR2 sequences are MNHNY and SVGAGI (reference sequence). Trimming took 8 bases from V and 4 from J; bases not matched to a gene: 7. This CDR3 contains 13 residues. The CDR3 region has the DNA TGTGCCAGCTCTTTCTTAGCGGGATACGAGCAGTACTTC. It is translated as CASSFLAGYEQYF.

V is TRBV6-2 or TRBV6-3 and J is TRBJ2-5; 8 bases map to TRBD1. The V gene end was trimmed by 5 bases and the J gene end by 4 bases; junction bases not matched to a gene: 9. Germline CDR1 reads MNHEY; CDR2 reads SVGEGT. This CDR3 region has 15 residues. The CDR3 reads CASSTPRGRRETQYF. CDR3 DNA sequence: TGTGCCAGCAGTACTCCCAGGGGGCGCAGAGAGACCCAGTACTTC.

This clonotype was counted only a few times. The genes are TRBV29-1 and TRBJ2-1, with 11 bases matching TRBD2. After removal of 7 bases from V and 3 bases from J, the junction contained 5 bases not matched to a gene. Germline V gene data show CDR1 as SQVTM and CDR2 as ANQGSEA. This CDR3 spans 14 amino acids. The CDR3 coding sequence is TGCAGCGGCGTACTAGCGGGGGACTACAATGAGCAGTTCTTC. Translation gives CSGVLAGDYNEQFF.

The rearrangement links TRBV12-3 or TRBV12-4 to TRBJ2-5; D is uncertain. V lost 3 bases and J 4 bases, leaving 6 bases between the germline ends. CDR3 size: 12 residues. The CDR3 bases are TGTGCCAGCAGTTTCGACGTAGAGACCCAGTACTTC. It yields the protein CASSFDVETQYF.

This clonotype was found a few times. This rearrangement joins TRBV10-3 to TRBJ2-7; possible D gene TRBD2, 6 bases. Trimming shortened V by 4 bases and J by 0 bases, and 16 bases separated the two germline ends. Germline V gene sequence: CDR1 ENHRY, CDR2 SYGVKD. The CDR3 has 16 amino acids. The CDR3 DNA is TGTGCCATCAGTGCGTCCTCACGGGGGACCTCCTACGAGCAGTACTTC. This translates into CAISASSRGTSYEQYF.

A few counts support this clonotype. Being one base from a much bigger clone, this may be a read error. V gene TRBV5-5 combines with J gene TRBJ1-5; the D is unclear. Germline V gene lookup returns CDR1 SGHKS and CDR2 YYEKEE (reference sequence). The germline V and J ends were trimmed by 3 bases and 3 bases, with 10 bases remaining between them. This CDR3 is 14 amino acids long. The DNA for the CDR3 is TGTGCCAGCAGCTGGGCCACGGACAATCAGCCCCAGCATTTT. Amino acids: CASSWATDNQPQHF.

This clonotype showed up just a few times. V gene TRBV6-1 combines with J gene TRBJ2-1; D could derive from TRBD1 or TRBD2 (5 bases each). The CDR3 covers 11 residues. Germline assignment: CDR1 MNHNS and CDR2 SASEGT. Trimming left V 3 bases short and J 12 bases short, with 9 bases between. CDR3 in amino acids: CASSDPGTQFF. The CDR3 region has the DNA TGTGCCAGCAGTGACCCCGGGACGCAGTTCTTC.

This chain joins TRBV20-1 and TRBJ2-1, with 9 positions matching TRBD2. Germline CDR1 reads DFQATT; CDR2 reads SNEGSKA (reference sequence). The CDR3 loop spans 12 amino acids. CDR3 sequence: CRARGGNNEQFF. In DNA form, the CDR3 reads TGCAGGGCGCGGGGGGGTAACAATGAGCAGTTCTTC.

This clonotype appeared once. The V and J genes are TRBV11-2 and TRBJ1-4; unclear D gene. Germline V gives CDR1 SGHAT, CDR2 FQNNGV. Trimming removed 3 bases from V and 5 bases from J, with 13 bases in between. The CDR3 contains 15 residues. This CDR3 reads CASSLEWGVNEKLFF. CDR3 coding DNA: TGTGCCAGCAGCTTGGAGTGGGGAGTCAATGAAAAACTGTTTTTT.

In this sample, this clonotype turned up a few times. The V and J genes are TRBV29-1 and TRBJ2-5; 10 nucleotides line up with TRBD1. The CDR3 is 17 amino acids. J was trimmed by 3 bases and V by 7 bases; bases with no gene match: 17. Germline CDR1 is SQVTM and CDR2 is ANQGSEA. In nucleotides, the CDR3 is TGCAGCGCCGCCTCGGGACAGGGGTATAGGGGAGAAGAGACCCAGTACTTC. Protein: CSAASGQGYRGEETQYF.